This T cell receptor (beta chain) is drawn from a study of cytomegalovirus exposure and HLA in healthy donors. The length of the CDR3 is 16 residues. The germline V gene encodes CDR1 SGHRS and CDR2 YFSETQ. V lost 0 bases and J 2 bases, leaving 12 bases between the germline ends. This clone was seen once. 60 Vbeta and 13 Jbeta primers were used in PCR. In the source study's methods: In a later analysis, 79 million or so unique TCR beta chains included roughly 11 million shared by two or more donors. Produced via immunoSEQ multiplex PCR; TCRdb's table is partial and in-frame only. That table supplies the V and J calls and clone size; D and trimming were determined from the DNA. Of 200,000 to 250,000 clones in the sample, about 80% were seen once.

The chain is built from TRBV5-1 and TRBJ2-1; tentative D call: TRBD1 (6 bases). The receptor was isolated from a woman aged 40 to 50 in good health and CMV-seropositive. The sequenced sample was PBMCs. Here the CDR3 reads CASSLDVGAAYNEQFF. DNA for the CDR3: TGCGCCAGCAGCTTGGATGTGGGGGCGGCCTACAATGAGCAGTTCTTC.